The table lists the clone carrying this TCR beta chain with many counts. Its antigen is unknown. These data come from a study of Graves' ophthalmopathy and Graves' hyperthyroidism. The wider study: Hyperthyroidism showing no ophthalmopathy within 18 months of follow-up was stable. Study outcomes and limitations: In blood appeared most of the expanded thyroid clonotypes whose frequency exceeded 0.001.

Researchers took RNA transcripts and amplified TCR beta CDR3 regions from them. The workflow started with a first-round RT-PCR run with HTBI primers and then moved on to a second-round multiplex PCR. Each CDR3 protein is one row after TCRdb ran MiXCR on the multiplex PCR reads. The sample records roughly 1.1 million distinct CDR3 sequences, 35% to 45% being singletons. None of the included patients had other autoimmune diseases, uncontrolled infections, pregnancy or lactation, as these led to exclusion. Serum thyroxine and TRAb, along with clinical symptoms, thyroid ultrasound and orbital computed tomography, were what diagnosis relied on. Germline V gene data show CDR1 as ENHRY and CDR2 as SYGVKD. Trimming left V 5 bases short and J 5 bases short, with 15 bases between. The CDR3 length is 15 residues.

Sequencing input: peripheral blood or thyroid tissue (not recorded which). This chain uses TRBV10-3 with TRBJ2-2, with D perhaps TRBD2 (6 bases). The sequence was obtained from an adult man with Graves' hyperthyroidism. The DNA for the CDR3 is TGTGCCATCAGTCCGGGGGACCACGGAACCGGGGAGCTGTTTTTT. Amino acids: CAISPGDHGTGELFF.